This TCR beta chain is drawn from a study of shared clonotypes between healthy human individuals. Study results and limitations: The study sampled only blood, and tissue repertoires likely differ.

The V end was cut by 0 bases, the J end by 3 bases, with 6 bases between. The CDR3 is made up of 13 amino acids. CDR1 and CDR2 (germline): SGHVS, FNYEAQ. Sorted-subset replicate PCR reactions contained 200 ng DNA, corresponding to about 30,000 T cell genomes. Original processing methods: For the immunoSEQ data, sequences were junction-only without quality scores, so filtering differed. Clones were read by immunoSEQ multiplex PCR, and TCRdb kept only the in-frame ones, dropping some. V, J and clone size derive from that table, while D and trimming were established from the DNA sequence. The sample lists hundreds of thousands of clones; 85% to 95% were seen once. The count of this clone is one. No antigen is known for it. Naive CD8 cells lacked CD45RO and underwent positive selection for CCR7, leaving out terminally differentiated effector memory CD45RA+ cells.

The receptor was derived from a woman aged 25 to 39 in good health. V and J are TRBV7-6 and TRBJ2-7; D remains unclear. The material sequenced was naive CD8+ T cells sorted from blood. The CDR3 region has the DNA TGTGCCAGCAGCTTAGCGTCGGACTACGAGCAGTACTTC. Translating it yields CASSLASDYEQYF.